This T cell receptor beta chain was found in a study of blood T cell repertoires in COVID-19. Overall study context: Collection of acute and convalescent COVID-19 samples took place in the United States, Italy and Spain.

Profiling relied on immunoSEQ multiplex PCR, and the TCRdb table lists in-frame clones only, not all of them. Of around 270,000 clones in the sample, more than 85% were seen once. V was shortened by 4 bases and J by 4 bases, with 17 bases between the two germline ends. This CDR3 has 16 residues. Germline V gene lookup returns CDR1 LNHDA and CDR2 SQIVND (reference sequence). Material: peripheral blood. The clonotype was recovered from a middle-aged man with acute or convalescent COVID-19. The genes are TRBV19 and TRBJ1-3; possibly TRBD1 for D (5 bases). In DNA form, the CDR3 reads TGTGCCAGTAGTACCCTGGGAGGGGCAAGAGGAAACACCATATATTTT. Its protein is CASSTLGGARGNTIYF.